The sequence of this TCR beta chain was determined in a study of control samples from healthy donors and cancer patients. Sequenced by immunoSEQ multiplex PCR; TCRdb stores in-frame clones only, minus some. The table has about 85,000 clones, less than 90% seen once. The sequence was obtained from a woman aged 55-75 years in good health. The sequenced sample was blood.

CDR3 sequence (DNA): TGTGCCAGTAGTATGCGGTCGTCCTCAGAGACCCAGTACTTC. This translates into CASSMRSSSETQYF. The chain joins TRBV19 to TRBJ2-5; unclear D gene. The germline gives CDR1 LNHDA, CDR2 SQIVND (reference sequence). The CDR3 is made up of 14 amino acids. Trimming left V 3 bases short and J 4 bases short, with 12 bases between.